Listed here are 30 T cell receptor beta chains from one sample, sequenced in a study of regulatory T cells in long-lasting Graves disease. Described time point: persistent/refractory GD, antithyroid drugs over 5 years with positive TRAb. After RNA was extracted from PBMCs, the TCR library was made from it. Construction of TCR beta libraries relied on iRepertoire HTBI primers and on Arm-PCR targeting CDR3 regions. TCRdb processed the multiplex PCR reads anew with MiXCR; each CDR3 protein has one entry. The data contain 450,000 or so distinct CDR3 sequences, approximately 23% of them singletons. The material sequenced was peripheral blood mononuclear cells (PBMCs), taken when the disease was refractory, from a patient treated with antithyroid drugs. Receptors were obtained from a female donor with Graves disease.

On this clonotype itself: A read error may explain this, as a much larger clone is one base away. This sequence joins TRBV10-3 and TRBJ1-4; TRBD1 agrees at 9 bases. CDR3 length: 15 amino acids. Germline V gene sequence: CDR1 ENHRY, CDR2 SYGVKD. For the CDR3, the DNA is TGTGCCACCAGTGACCTCAGACAGGGGGAAGAAAAACTGTTTTTT. The encoded protein is CATSDLRQGEEKLFF.

V gene TRBV19 combines with J gene TRBJ1-4; D gene uncertain. CDR1 is LNHDA, CDR2 SQIVND, per germline (reference sequence). CDR3 length: 15 amino acids. V lost 1 base and J 0 bases, leaving 6 bases between the germline ends. The CDR3 sequence: CASSIGDATNEKLFF. In DNA, the CDR3 is TGTGCCAGTAGTATAGGAGACGCAACTAATGAAAAACTGTTTTTT.

This clonotype has just a few counts. The chain has TRBV30 and TRBJ1-4, with TRBD1 matching 8 bases. Germline-derived CDR1 and CDR2 are GTSNPN and SVGIG (reference sequence). The CDR3 has 13 amino acids. The J segment lost 10 bases and the V segment lost 3 bases, leaving 7 bases of the junction unmatched. CDR3 nucleotide sequence: TGTGCCTGGAGGGCGGACAGGGAATCAAAACTGTTTTTT. Protein sequence: CAWRADRESKLFF.

This clonotype was seen more than once but under ten times. CDR3 protein: CAWTRLAPYSYEQYF. CDR3 sequence (DNA): TGTGCCTGGACTCGACTAGCGCCATACTCCTACGAGCAGTACTTC. The gene calls are TRBV30 and TRBJ2-7, with 8 bases matching TRBD2. V lost 4 bases, J lost 0 bases, and 8 bases stayed unmatched. Per the germline V gene, CDR1 is GTSNPN and CDR2 is SVGIG (reference sequence). The CDR3 covers 15 residues.

This clonotype was counted at least ten times. V is TRBV12-3 or TRBV12-4 and J is TRBJ1-1, with 7 bases identical to TRBD1. Germline trimming cut 7 bases from V and 6 bases from J; bases unmatched to any gene: 8. The CDR3 contains 13 residues. CDR3 loop: CASNPTGTPEAFF. In DNA, the CDR3 is TGTGCCAGCAACCCGACAGGGACCCCTGAAGCTTTCTTT.

The count of this clonotype is one. The chain carries TRBV6-2 or TRBV6-3 and TRBJ2-1; 7 bases match TRBD2. CDR1 is MNHEY, CDR2 SVGEGT, per germline. Trimming cost V 7 bases and J 1 base; bases outside gene matches: 13. The CDR3 covers 17 residues. CDR3 loop: CASKNRPGGESYNEQFF. CDR3 coding DNA: TGTGCCAGCAAAAATCGCCCTGGGGGGGAGTCCTACAATGAGCAGTTCTTC.

This clonotype was found many times. This chain joins TRBV7-3 and TRBJ2-7, with a tentative D call TRBD1 (6 bases). Germline V lookup: CDR1 SGHTA, CDR2 FQGTGA. This CDR3 comprises 14 residues. The ends were cut back, 0 bases at V and 0 bases at J, with 6 bases in the middle. In nucleotides, the CDR3 is TGTGCCAGCAGCTTAACGGACAGCTCCTACGAGCAGTACTTC. It encodes CASSLTDSSYEQYF.

The V and J genes are TRBV5-5 and TRBJ1-6, with D unclear. The germline CDR1 and CDR2 sequences are SGHKS and YYEKEE (reference sequence). The ends were cut back, 1 base at V and 8 bases at J, with 13 bases in the middle. The CDR3 is 15 amino acids. CDR3 coding DNA: TGTGCCAGCAGCTTGTTCGGGCCGGAAGATTCACCCCTCCACTTT. Translating it yields CASSLFGPEDSPLHF.

This clonotype was counted many times. The chain recombines TRBV28 with TRBJ1-5, with a weak D call TRBD1 (6 bases). The CDR3 loop spans 15 amino acids. Germline V CDR1 and CDR2: MDHEN, SYDVKM. V dropped 6 bases and J dropped 9 bases, with 21 bases sitting between them. CDR3 region: CASSPTGTGVRPQHF. CDR3 DNA sequence: TGTGCCAGCAGCCCCACAGGGACGGGGGTTCGGCCCCAGCATTTT.

In the case of this clonotype: A read error is the likely source, as a far larger clone sits one nucleotide away. This sequence joins TRBV9 and TRBJ2-4; D gene unclear. V was clipped by 6 bases and J by 6 bases, with 10 bases between them. Looked up from germline, CDR1 is SGDLS and CDR2 is YYNGEE. This CDR3 is built from 12 residues. The CDR3 sequence is CASNEELNIQYF. In DNA form, the CDR3 reads TGTGCCAGCAATGAAGAACTAAACATTCAGTACTTC.

The chain is built from TRBV12-3 or TRBV12-4 and TRBJ2-7; TRBD1 agrees at 8 bases. The CDR3 is 13 amino acids. With V trimmed by 7 bases and J by 4 bases, 6 bases remained unmatched. The CDR3, as DNA: TGTGCCAGCACCGACAGGGGTCGGTACGAGCAGTACTTC. Protein sequence: CASTDRGRYEQYF.

The chain has TRBV19 and TRBJ1-5; 8 bases match TRBD1. The trim removed 1 base at V and 5 bases at J, leaving 7 bases unmatched. Per the germline V gene, CDR1 is LNHDA and CDR2 is SQIVND (reference sequence). CDR3 length: 16 amino acids. DNA for the CDR3: TGTGCCAGTAGTATAGCCCCTGACAGGGGCGATCAGCCCCAGCATTTT. This gives the protein CASSIAPDRGDQPQHF. The entire variable domain, with the rest obtained from reference TRBV19 and TRBJ1-5, is as follows: DGGITQSPKYLFRKEGQNVTLSCEQNLNHDAMYWYRQDPGQGLRLIYYSQIVNDFQKGDIAEGYSVSREKKESFPLTVTSAQKNPTAFYLCASSIAPDRGDQPQHFGDGTRLSIL.

This clonotype was detected many times. This chain joins TRBV12-3 or TRBV12-4 and TRBJ2-2; D gene unclear. V was clipped by 7 bases and J by 0 bases, with 12 bases between them. The CDR3 has 15 residues. In DNA form, the CDR3 reads TGTGCCAGCACCTTGACTCCGCCGAACACCGGGGAGCTGTTTTTT. Translated: CASTLTPPNTGELFF.

This clonotype was seen only a few times. This chain links TRBV7-8 with TRBJ2-2; D is perhaps TRBD2 (6 bases). The length of the CDR3 is 15 residues. V lost 5 bases and J 7 bases, leaving 17 bases between the germline ends. The germline V gene has CDR1 SGHVS and CDR2 FQNEAQ. In nucleotides, the CDR3 is TGTGCCAGCAGCCCCCAAACGGGGGTGGGCGGGGAGCTGTTTTTT. Translation gives CASSPQTGVGGELFF. Drawing the rest from reference TRBV7-8 and TRBJ2-2, the complete variable domain is GAGVSQSPRYKVAKRGQDVALRCDPISGHVSLFWYQQALGQGPEFLTYFQNEAQLDKSGLPSDRFFAERPEGSVSTLKIQRTQQEDSAVYLCASSPQTGVGGELFFGEGSRLTVL.

The chain links TRBV30 to TRBJ1-5; the match to TRBD1 covers 7 bases. J lost 5 bases, V lost 2 bases, and 6 bases had no gene match. The CDR3 is 14 amino acids. The germline V gene encodes CDR1 GTSNPN and CDR2 SVGIG (reference sequence). The CDR3 bases are TGTGCCTGGAGTCCTGACAGGGTCGATCAGCCCCAGCATTTT. Its protein product is CAWSPDRVDQPQHF.

Many counts were recorded for this clonotype. V and J are TRBV5-1 and TRBJ1-1; D not resolved. The CDR3 is 16 residues long. The germline V and J ends were trimmed by 0 bases and 3 bases, with 15 bases remaining between them. Germline-derived CDR1 and CDR2 are SGHRS and YFSETQ. The CDR3, as DNA: TGCGCCAGCAGCTTGGCCGGAGAGGGATCTCACACTGAAGCTTTCTTT. Its protein is CASSLAGEGSHTEAFF.

This clonotype was found a few times. CDR3 in DNA: TGTGCCACCGTGGTCCGGGGACTAGGGACCTACGAGCAGTACTTC. Translating it yields CATVVRGLGTYEQYF. The gene calls are TRBV6-1 and TRBJ2-7, with 8 positions matching TRBD2. J lost 2 bases, V lost 10 bases, and 13 bases had no gene match. CDR3 length equals 15 residues. CDR1 and CDR2 from the germline V gene are MNHNS and SASEGT.

The V and J genes are TRBV2 and TRBJ2-5; D assignment may be TRBD1 or TRBD2 (6 bases each). The CDR3 runs 13 residues. Trimming removed 4 bases at V and 7 bases at J, with 13 bases between. The germline V gene has CDR1 SNHLY and CDR2 FYNNEI. The CDR3 sequence: CASSGLEGGTQYF. DNA for the CDR3: TGTGCCAGCAGTGGCTTGGAGGGGGGGACCCAGTACTTC.

This clonotype was detected many times. V is TRBV11-2 and J is TRBJ1-1; D remains unclear. CDR1 is SGHAT, CDR2 FQNNGV, per germline. The V end lost 3 bases, the J end lost 0 bases, and 8 bases lay between the germline ends. The CDR3 is 14 residues long. CDR3 in DNA: TGTGCCAGCAGCTTCGGCCTGATGAACACTGAAGCTTTCTTT. As protein: CASSFGLMNTEAFF.

This clonotype came up many times. The chain employs TRBV28 and TRBJ2-7; 9 bases are shared with TRBD1. CDR1 MDHEN and CDR2 SYDVKM come from the germline V gene. V was pared by 4 bases and J by 0 bases, with 4 bases of the junction left unmatched. This CDR3 has 15 residues. The CDR3 nucleotides read TGTGCCAGCAGTTCCTCGGGACAGGGCTCCTACGAGCAGTACTTC. Its translation is CASSSSGQGSYEQYF.

This clonotype came up many times. The chain carries TRBV28 and TRBJ1-2; D not resolved. This CDR3 contains 13 residues. The V end was cut by 7 bases, the J end by 6 bases, with 15 bases between. CDR1 and CDR2 (germline): MDHEN, SYDVKM. As DNA, the CDR3 is TGTGCCAGCACCCCTCCAACCACCGATGGCTACACCTTC. It translates to CASTPPTTDGYTF.

This clonotype was observed many times. The chain couples TRBV6-2 or TRBV6-3 to TRBJ2-7; D remains unclear. The J call is doubtful: the DNA matches TRBJ2-4 better. The CDR3 contains 11 residues. The germline V gene has CDR1 MNHEY and CDR2 SVGEGT. This CDR3 is CASSYRDIQYF. The DNA of the CDR3 is TGTGCCAGCAGTTACCGCGACATTCAGTACTTC.

This clonotype was counted many times. This chain joins TRBV14 and TRBJ2-5; no firm D call. This CDR3 has 13 residues. V dropped 3 bases and J dropped 5 bases, with 10 bases sitting between them. Germline assignment: CDR1 SGHDN and CDR2 FVKESK. The CDR3 here is CASSHRPGETQYF. CDR3 nucleotides: TGTGCCAGCAGCCACCGACCCGGGGAGACCCAGTACTTC.

This clonotype was recorded at least ten times. This rearrangement joins TRBV28 to TRBJ1-5; D is unresolved. The CDR3 is 14 amino acids. Trimming left V 6 bases short and J 0 bases short, with 9 bases between. The V gene's germline CDR1 is MDHEN and CDR2 SYDVKM. CDR3: CASRASYSNQPQHF. CDR3 bases: TGTGCCAGCAGGGCCTCTTATAGCAATCAGCCCCAGCATTTT.

The table lists this clonotype with many counts. The CDR3: CSAVRDTQSNQPQHF. In DNA form, the CDR3 reads TGCAGTGCTGTCCGGGACACCCAAAGCAATCAGCCCCAGCATTTT. The chain combines TRBV20-1 with TRBJ1-5, with TRBD1 as a possible D gene (6 bases). This CDR3 has 15 residues. Trimming stripped 5 bases from V and 1 base from J, with 15 bases between. Germline V gene data show CDR1 as DFQATT and CDR2 as SNEGSKA (reference sequence).

This clonotype was observed a handful of times. The chain joins TRBV28 to TRBJ1-5; 9 bases align to TRBD1. The V and J ends lost 10 bases and 3 bases, in that order; junction bases with no gene match: 7. Germline V CDR1 and CDR2: MDHEN, SYDVKM. The CDR3 is 14 amino acids. DNA for the CDR3: TGTGCCACCACGGGACAGGGCCTCAATCAGCCCCAGCATTTT. Translating it yields CATTGQGLNQPQHF.

V usage is TRBV7-9 and J usage is TRBJ2-7; D is possibly TRBD1 or TRBD2 (5 bases each). CDR1 and CDR2 from the germline V gene are SEHNR and FQNEAQ (reference sequence). The CDR3 is made up of 17 amino acids. Trimming took 5 bases from V and 5 from J, leaving 25 bases between them. CDR3 region: CASSPQTGTPSLNEQYF. The CDR3 coding sequence is TGTGCCAGCAGCCCTCAAACCGGGACCCCTTCGCTTAACGAGCAGTACTTC.

This clonotype was recorded at least ten times. The chain carries TRBV28 and TRBJ1-2; no clear D. The CDR3 loop spans 13 amino acids. CDR1 and CDR2 from the germline V gene are MDHEN and SYDVKM. V was clipped by 3 bases and J by 8 bases, with 13 bases between them. In nucleotides, the CDR3 is TGTGCCAGCAGTTTCAAGACCGCGCGGGGCTACACCTTC. It codes for CASSFKTARGYTF.

A remark on this clonotype: A single base separates this from a much larger clone, so it may be a read error. This chain links TRBV10-3 with TRBJ1-6; D call uncertain. Germline CDR1 and CDR2: ENHRY and SYGVKD. This CDR3 spans 14 amino acids. This chain's CDR3 is CTISAGMGNSPLHF. DNA of the CDR3: TGTACCATCAGTGCCGGGATGGGAAATTCACCCCTCCACTTT.

Worth noting for this clonotype: One base away lies a much larger clone, so this may be a sequencing read error. The chain uses TRBV7-2 and TRBJ1-5; D call uncertain. Per germline, CDR1 SGHTA and CDR2 FQGNSA. V lost 8 bases, J lost 4 bases, and 15 bases lay in between. The CDR3 loop spans 14 amino acids. The DNA of the CDR3 is TGTGCCAGCGGCCGGCCCGGGCCGAATCAGCCCCAGCATTTT. Translating gives CASGRPGPNQPQHF.